This T cell receptor beta chain was recovered during a study of blood T cells in healthy people across ages (dated by TCRdb to between 2015 and 2017). Study-wide context: In model experiments, template switching captured roughly one uniquely barcoded TCR beta cDNA molecule for every two T cells. Four age groups were formed from the donors: young (average 16 years), middle-aged (just under 40), aged (under 70) and long-lived (approximately 78). Using deep sequencing normalized with unique cDNA molecular identifiers, the study measured how TCR beta repertoire diversity changes with age. Using the same blood draw, the study looked at two additional independent replicas of 1 million unique cDNA reads for two donors, one aged 18 to 30 and the other aged 80 or older. Donors of different ages were randomly distributed across sequencing lanes to avoid experimental bias.

The sample holds a few counts of this clonotype. No cognate antigen has been identified for it. No much larger clone is present one base from it, and per-base qualities are unavailable. The CDR1 and CDR2 encoded by the germline V gene are MNHEY and SVGEGT. V is trimmed back by 8 bases and J by 5 bases, and the junction contains 11 bases that no gene match accounts for. The CDR3, from cysteine to phenylalanine, totals 14 residues. CDR3 DNA is the only sequence kept; it has 42 bases, read in frame from the first base. Systemically healthy Caucasian individuals from Russia, over 30 in total and aged about 6 to 95 years, were included as donors. Each donor gave approximately 9.3 milliliters of peripheral blood, collected into EDTA-treated Vacutainer tubes. PBMCs were isolated by Ficoll-Paque density-gradient centrifugation, with at least 7 million obtained per sample. Trizol reagent was used to extract total RNA from the PBMCs, yielding at least 5.5 micrograms per sample. For every donor, flow cytometry on a PBMC aliquot measured the percentage of naive CD45RAhigh/CD27high T cells.

What the study reported, not specific to this receptor: Compared with the aged group, the long-lived group had more naive CD4+ T cells, fewer expanded clones and increased TCR diversity, a pattern suggesting age selection. There was a strong correlation between observed TCR beta diversity and the percentage of naive T cells measured by flow cytometry. Since profiling was done on bulk unsorted PBMCs, naive and antigen-experienced compartments could not be conclusively compared. As age increased, observed TCR beta diversity per million T cells dropped in a roughly linear way, and a significant reduction was already evident by age approximately 40. Estimates of total diversity based on one million sequenced T cells were regarded as lower bounds and as underestimates. Donor CMV infection status was unknown, potentially confounding age-related changes in expanded clonotypes.

The library was produced with 5' RACE. Sequenced using an Illumina HiSeq 2500. A second PCR of roughly 7 to 11 cycles was run with a J-beta primer mix and a sample-barcoded 5' primer. A unique molecular identifier was introduced onto each TCR beta cDNA molecule by a template-switch 5' adaptor carrying 12 random nucleotides. Each sample yielded at least 2.5 million CDR3-containing paired-end reads. First-strand cDNA was synthesized from all RNA with the Mint cDNA synthesis kit, primed by a TRBC-specific oligonucleotide. All cDNA was treated with uracil-DNA glycosylase and then went through a first 18-cycle PCR with the universal primers M1SS and BC2_uni_R. In the source study's methods: For normalization, 1 million high-quality reads, each with a distinct molecular identifier, were randomly selected from each sample. Instead of being binned into consensus sequences, reads with shared molecular identifiers were discarded. MiTCR, with a Q25 quality threshold and the strictest error-elimination algorithm, was used for CDR3 identification, clonotype clustering and error correction. A nonparametric unseen species model with Euler transformation was used to estimate lower-bound total TCR beta diversity. TCRdb redid the processing of the public reads, applying fastp at Q25 and MiXCR, and retained in-frame beta chains. Under each unique CDR3 protein, matching rows form one entry showing the most common genes and DNA. TCRdb's processing, not the authors' own work, is the source of the V and J calls. The sample table records 650,000 to 1,000,000 distinct CDR3 sequences; around 34% of these occur just once. The ten largest clones add up to over 10% of the sample.

The sequence is built from TRBV6-2 or TRBV6-3 and TRBJ1-1; TRBD1 lines up with 7 middle nucleotides. The TCR comes from a man between 18 and 29 years old in good health. What was sequenced was blood. The bases are TGTGCCAGCCATACGGCGAACAGGGGAACTGAAGCTTTCTTT. Translated, this gives CASHTANRGTEAFF.